The 11 T cell receptor beta chains below come from one sample, sequenced in a study of radiotherapy plus CTLA-4 blockade in lung cancer. Some clones are missing from TCRdb's copy, which holds only in-frame ones; the method was immunoSEQ multiplex PCR. The data contain 35,000 or so clones, roughly 85% of them singletons. Material: peripheral blood, obtained from a patient treated with radiotherapy plus ipilimumab. The receptors derive from a human donor with non-small cell lung cancer who had stable disease on radiotherapy plus ipilimumab.

This clone was observed a few times. The chain carries TRBV4-3 and TRBJ2-4; the D gene is possibly TRBD2 (6 bases). The ends were cut back, 2 bases at V and 0 bases at J, with 14 bases in the middle. Germline V gene lookup returns CDR1 LGHNA and CDR2 YSLEER. CDR3 length equals 17 residues. The CDR3: CASSQPREVLAKNIQYF. CDR3 DNA sequence: TGCGCCAGCAGCCAACCCAGGGAGGTGCTAGCCAAAAACATTCAGTACTTC.

This chain joins TRBV27 and TRBJ2-7; 7 bases agree with TRBD1. Per germline, CDR1 MNHEY and CDR2 SMNVEV (reference sequence). J gave up 1 base and V 6 bases, and 6 bases lay outside the gene matches. There are 14 residues in the CDR3. As DNA, the CDR3 is TGTGCCAGCAGCCGACAGGGAGTGTCCTACGAGCAGTACTTC. Translated: CASSRQGVSYEQYF.

J is TRBJ1-4 and V is TRBV7-9, with a tentative D call TRBD1 (5 bases). V lost 2 bases and J 8 bases, leaving 12 bases between the germline ends. The V gene's germline CDR1 is SEHNR and CDR2 FQNEAQ (reference sequence). CDR3 size: 14 residues. This CDR3 reads CASSLQGPMEKLFF. The DNA for the CDR3 is TGTGCCAGCAGCTTACAGGGCCCAATGGAAAAACTGTTTTTT.

The chain carries TRBV4-3 and TRBJ2-3, with 10 nucleotides matching TRBD2. J lost 4 bases, V lost 0 bases, and 10 bases had no gene match. The CDR3 is 18 residues long. Germline values: CDR1 LGHNA, CDR2 YSLEER. The CDR3 loop reads CASSQDLLLAGDADTQYF. DNA for the CDR3: TGCGCCAGCAGCCAAGATCTTCTCCTAGCGGGAGACGCAGATACGCAGTATTTT.

This clone was seen only once. A read error may produce the germline difference seen at one junction end. The chain carries TRBV7-8 and TRBJ2-7; 11 bases line up with TRBD2. The germline gives CDR1 SGHVS, CDR2 FQNEAQ. The CDR3 extends over 17 amino acids. The CDR3 region has the DNA TGCAAAATGGGGGGGGCTAGCGGGAGGTCAGCCACTTACGAGCAGTACTTC. Its protein is CKMGGASGRSATYEQYF.

The gene calls are TRBV7-2 and TRBJ2-5; 8 positions agree with TRBD1. The CDR3 consists of 16 residues. Unmatched junction bases numbered 9, after V lost 1 base and J lost 5 bases. Germline loops: CDR1 SGHTA, CDR2 FQGNSA. The CDR3 is CASSLVASGGGETQYF. The CDR3 region has the DNA TGTGCCAGCAGCTTAGTGGCGTCAGGGGGCGGCGAGACCCAGTACTTC.

This sequence joins TRBV2 and TRBJ2-1; TRBD2 aligns across 13 bases. After removal of 3 bases from V and 4 bases from J, the junction contained 6 bases not matched to a gene. The CDR3 consists of 17 residues. In germline, CDR1 is SNHLY, CDR2 FYNNEI. The CDR3 sequence: CASSDILAGGPYNEQFF. CDR3 nucleotide sequence: TGTGCCAGCAGTGATATACTAGCGGGAGGGCCATACAATGAGCAGTTCTTC.

The chain couples TRBV7-6 to TRBJ2-3; 16 bases map to TRBD2. The J segment lost 0 bases and the V segment lost 3 bases, leaving 3 bases of the junction unmatched. This CDR3 contains 18 residues. Germline assignment: CDR1 SGHVS and CDR2 FNYEAQ. CDR3 residues: CASSLGLAGGYSTDTQYF. The DNA of the CDR3 is TGTGCCAGCAGCTTGGGACTAGCGGGAGGGTATAGCACAGATACGCAGTATTTT.

CDR3 nucleotide sequence: TGCGCCAGCAGCCAAGGGGGACTAGCGGGACACACCGGGGAGCTGTTTTTT. Translating gives CASSQGGLAGHTGELFF. The chain carries TRBV4-3 and TRBJ2-2, with TRBD2 matching 13 bases. This CDR3 is 17 amino acids long. The junction had 2 bases not matched to a gene; V was cut back by 1 base and J by 3 bases. CDR1 is LGHNA, CDR2 YSLEER, per germline.

This clone was counted a single time. The chain couples TRBV9 to TRBJ2-5; 10 bases map to TRBD1. Looked up from germline, CDR1 is SGDLS and CDR2 is YYNGEE. The CDR3 runs to 14 residues. V shed 6 bases, J shed 4 bases, and the junction held 6 bases outside the gene matches. CDR3 in amino acids: CASTATGGGETQYF. The CDR3, as DNA: TGTGCCAGCACCGCGACAGGGGGCGGAGAGACCCAGTACTTC.

V is TRBV19 and J is TRBJ1-2; D unclear. The CDR3 loop spans 16 amino acids. Germline V gene data show CDR1 as LNHDA and CDR2 as SQIVND (reference sequence). V was pared by 6 bases and J by 1 base, with 18 bases between. The CDR3 bases are TGTGCCAGTAGCGGACTCAGTGGAAATGATAACTATGGCTACACCTTC. It yields the protein CASSGLSGNDNYGYTF.